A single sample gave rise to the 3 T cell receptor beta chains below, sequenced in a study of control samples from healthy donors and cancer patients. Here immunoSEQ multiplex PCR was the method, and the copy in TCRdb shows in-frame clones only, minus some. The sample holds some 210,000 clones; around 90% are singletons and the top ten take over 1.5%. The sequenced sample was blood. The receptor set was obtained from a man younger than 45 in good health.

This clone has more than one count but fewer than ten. CDR3 DNA: TGTGCCAGCAGCCCGCTACCCACGTGGACCGGGGAGCTGTTTTTT. It is translated as CASSPLPTWTGELFF. V gene TRBV14 combines with J gene TRBJ2-2; no reliable D call. Germline lookup yields CDR1 SGHDN and CDR2 FVKESK. This CDR3 spans 15 amino acids. V lost 4 bases and J lost 5, with 14 bases in between.

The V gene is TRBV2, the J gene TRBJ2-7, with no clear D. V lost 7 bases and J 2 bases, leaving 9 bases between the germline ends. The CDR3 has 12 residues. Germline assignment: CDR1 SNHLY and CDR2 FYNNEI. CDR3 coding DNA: TGTGCCAGCATCAGGAGTCCCTACGAGCAGTACTTC. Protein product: CASIRSPYEQYF.

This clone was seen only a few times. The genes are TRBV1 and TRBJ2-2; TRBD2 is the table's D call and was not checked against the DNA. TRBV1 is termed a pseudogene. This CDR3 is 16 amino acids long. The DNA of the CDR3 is TGCACCAGCAGCCAGTCTAGCGGGGGGGCCCCGGGGGAGCTGTTTTTT. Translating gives CTSSQSSGGAPGELFF.